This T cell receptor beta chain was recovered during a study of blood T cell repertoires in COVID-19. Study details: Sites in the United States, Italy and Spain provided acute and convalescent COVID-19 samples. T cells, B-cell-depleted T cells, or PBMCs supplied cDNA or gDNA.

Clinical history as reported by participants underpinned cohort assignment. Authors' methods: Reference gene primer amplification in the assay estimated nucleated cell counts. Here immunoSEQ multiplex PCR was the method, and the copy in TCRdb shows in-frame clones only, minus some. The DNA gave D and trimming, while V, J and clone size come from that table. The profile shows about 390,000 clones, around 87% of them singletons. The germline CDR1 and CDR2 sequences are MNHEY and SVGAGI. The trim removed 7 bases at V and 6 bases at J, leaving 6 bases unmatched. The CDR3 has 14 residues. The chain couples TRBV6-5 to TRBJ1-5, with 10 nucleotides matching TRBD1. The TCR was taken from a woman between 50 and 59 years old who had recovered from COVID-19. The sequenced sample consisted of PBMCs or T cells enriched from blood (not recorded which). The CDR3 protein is CASIPGQGRQPQHF. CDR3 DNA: TGTGCCAGCATCCCGGGACAGGGGCGTCAGCCCCAGCATTTT.